This T cell receptor beta chain originates from a study of blood T cell repertoires in COVID-19. Study details: The United States, Italy and Spain provided the acute and convalescent COVID-19 samples. In each case, the material was cDNA or gDNA derived from T cells, B-cell-depleted T cells, or PBMCs.

Method: immunoSEQ multiplex PCR; TCRdb's copy keeps in-frame clones and lacks some. The table has about 130,000 clones, around 79% seen once. Trimming left V 0 bases short and J 7 bases short, with 20 bases between. This CDR3 has 16 amino acids. Germline CDR1 SGHRS, CDR2 YFSETQ. Sequenced input: peripheral blood. The chain has TRBV5-1 and TRBJ2-7; possible D gene TRBD1, 6 bases. The clonotype was recovered from a woman aged 70-85 years with COVID-19, enrolled during active disease. CDR3 bases: TGCGCCAGCAGCTTGGGCGGCCTACAGGGCTCTGGTGAGCAGTACTTC. Its protein product is CASSLGGLQGSGEQYF.